The 18 T cell receptor beta chains in this list originate from one sample, sequenced in a study of CD8 T cells in ankylosing spondylitis. Whole-study results and caveats: A motif of 7 to 9 highly homologous TCR beta variants was seen as apparently characteristic of ankylosing spondylitis blood.

Each CDR3 protein is one row after TCRdb ran MiXCR on the 5' RACE reads. The table shows roughly 90,000 distinct CDR3 sequences, with roughly 8.5% occurring only once. Their recognized antigens are unknown. The specimen sequenced was blood, either unsorted or a sorted T cell fraction (not recorded which). All receptors come from a male donor with ankylosing spondylitis.

Only a few counts were recorded for this clonotype. The V gene is TRBV7-6, the J gene TRBJ2-5, with a possible D match to TRBD1 (6 bases). This CDR3 is 18 amino acids long. V was cut by 4 bases and J by 5 bases, with 26 bases left in between. CDR1 is SGHVS, CDR2 FNYEAQ, per germline. CDR3 in amino acids: CASSSSTRTDTFRETQYF. In DNA form, the CDR3 reads TGTGCCAGCAGCTCCAGTACCCGGACAGACACGTTTAGGGAGACCCAGTACTTC.

The chain uses TRBV2 and TRBJ2-1, with 11 bases aligning to TRBD2. Trimming took 6 bases from V and 6 from J; bases not matched to a gene: 13. The CDR3 length is 17 residues. Germline values: CDR1 SNHLY, CDR2 FYNNEI. CDR3 DNA sequence: TGTGCCAGCAGCGACTACGAGACTAGCGGGGCCCTCAATGAGCAGTTCTTC. It encodes CASSDYETSGALNEQFF.

This clonotype was seen only a few times. The CDR3 spells CASSEEGGLGRETQYF. The CDR3 coding sequence is TGTGCCAGCAGTGAAGAGGGGGGTCTCGGCAGGGAGACCCAGTACTTC. The chain is built from TRBV6-1 and TRBJ2-5; the D call may be TRBD1 or TRBD2 (6 bases each). V lost 1 base and J 5 bases, leaving 17 bases between the germline ends. Germline V gene data show CDR1 as MNHNS and CDR2 as SASEGT. The CDR3 has 16 residues.

The table lists this clonotype with many counts. The chain combines TRBV9 with TRBJ2-1; 9 positions match TRBD2. CDR3 size: 17 residues. V was clipped by 0 bases and J by 10 bases; unmatched bases: 14. Germline CDR1 and CDR2: SGDLS and YYNGEE. The CDR3 loop reads CASSVEVSLAGVREQFF. The DNA of the CDR3 is TGTGCCAGCAGCGTAGAGGTTTCGTTAGCGGGAGTGCGGGAGCAGTTCTTC.

In this sample, this clonotype turned up many times. The V gene is TRBV7-8, the J gene TRBJ1-5; no clear D gene. The CDR3 covers 17 residues. V was trimmed by 0 bases and J by 4 bases, leaving 16 bases between them. Germline lookup yields CDR1 SGHVS and CDR2 FQNEAQ. Here the CDR3 DNA reads TGTGCCAGCAGCTTAGCGATTGCCGGCCGGTCAAATCAGCCCCAGCATTTT. The encoded protein is CASSLAIAGRSNQPQHF.

Ten or more counts support this clonotype. The CDR3 coding sequence is TGCAGCGTTGAAGATCCTCGAGCAGGGGCCGACCTGAACTACAATGAGCAGTTCTTC. It yields the protein CSVEDPRAGADLNYNEQFF. The chain has TRBV29-1 and TRBJ2-1; D may be TRBD1 (6 bases). Germline V gives CDR1 SQVTM, CDR2 ANQGSEA. The CDR3 is 19 amino acids. The V and J ends lost 0 bases and 3 bases respectively, with 24 bases between them.

In this sample, this clonotype turned up a few times. This chain joins TRBV20-1 and TRBJ2-7; TRBD1 agrees at 9 bases. Germline CDR1 and CDR2: DFQATT and SNEGSKA (reference sequence). The CDR3 is 14 amino acids. The V and J ends lost 1 base and 2 bases, in that order; junction bases with no gene match: 3. CDR3 bases: TGCAGTGCTAGAGGGGACAGGGAAACCTACGAGCAGTACTTC. This translates into CSARGDRETYEQYF.

This clonotype has more than one count but fewer than ten. The chain combines TRBV20-1 with TRBJ2-7; 10 bases are a match to TRBD2. V dropped 6 bases and J dropped 0; count of bases not matched to a gene: 2. The CDR3 covers 13 residues. Germline CDR1 and CDR2: DFQATT and SNEGSKA (reference sequence). DNA of the CDR3: TGCAGTGCGGGGACTAGCGTCTCCTACGAGCAGTACTTC. Its protein is CSAGTSVSYEQYF.

V usage is TRBV25-1 and J usage is TRBJ1-1; possible D gene TRBD1, 5 bases. V dropped 4 bases and J dropped 6 bases, with 15 bases sitting between them. The CDR3 consists of 14 residues. Germline CDR1 and CDR2: MGHDK and SYGVNS. The CDR3 DNA reads as TGTGCCAGCAGTGTAGGGAGCCCGGGGGCTGAAGCTTTCTTT. The encoded protein is CASSVGSPGAEAFF.

This clonotype was seen at least ten times. The chain joins TRBV6-1 to TRBJ2-2; D perhaps matches TRBD2 (5 bases). CDR1 is MNHNS, CDR2 SASEGT, per germline. Trimming left V 11 bases short and J 3 bases short, with 13 bases between. The CDR3 is 13 residues long. The CDR3 nucleotides are TGTGCCGGAGGTCCGGTTGACACCGGGGAGCTGTTTTTT. Its translation is CAGGPVDTGELFF.

This clonotype was recorded at least ten times. V usage is TRBV20-1 and J usage is TRBJ2-7, with 7 bases fitting TRBD2. The CDR3 runs to 14 residues. Germline V gene lookup returns CDR1 DFQATT and CDR2 SNEGSKA (reference sequence). Germline trimming cut 6 bases from V and 7 bases from J; bases unmatched to any gene: 15. CDR3: CSAPPLADVWEQYF. The DNA of the CDR3 is TGCAGTGCCCCACCCCTAGCGGATGTATGGGAGCAGTACTTC.

This chain joins TRBV30 and TRBJ1-1; D gene uncertain. V lost 1 base and J 3 bases, leaving 9 bases between the germline ends. Germline V lookup: CDR1 GTSNPN, CDR2 SVGIG (reference sequence). The CDR3 has 13 amino acids. CDR3: CAWSAQKDTEAFF. DNA for the CDR3: TGTGCCTGGAGTGCCCAGAAGGACACTGAAGCTTTCTTT.

This clonotype occurred a few times. This chain connects TRBV4-1 to TRBJ2-1, with 11 bases fitting TRBD2. Looked up from germline, CDR1 is MGHRA and CDR2 is YSYEKL. V gave up 3 bases and J gave up 8 bases; unmatched junction bases: 6. The CDR3 has 15 amino acids. Written as DNA, the CDR3 is TGCGCCAGCAGCCATACTAGCGGGAGAAGAGATGAGCAGTTCTTC. Its protein product is CASSHTSGRRDEQFF.

This clonotype was seen ten or more times. The V gene is TRBV4-1, the J gene TRBJ1-5; TRBD1 matches at 11 bases. Germline trimming cut 2 bases from V and 7 bases from J; bases unmatched to any gene: 4. This CDR3 is built from 15 residues. Germline V gene sequence: CDR1 MGHRA, CDR2 YSYEKL. CDR3 residues: CASSQMGQGGQPQHF. CDR3 sequence (DNA): TGCGCCAGCAGCCAAATGGGACAGGGGGGGCAGCCCCAGCATTTT.

In this sample, this clonotype turned up many times. V and J are TRBV20-1 and TRBJ2-1, with D possibly being TRBD2 (6 bases). Germline-derived CDR1 and CDR2 are DFQATT and SNEGSKA (reference sequence). Trimming shortened V by 0 bases and J by 0 bases, and 15 bases separated the two germline ends. This CDR3 is 17 amino acids long. CDR3 sequence reads: CSARDRAGPSSYNEQFF. The CDR3 coding sequence is TGCAGTGCTAGAGATCGGGCGGGACCAAGCTCCTACAATGAGCAGTTCTTC.

The table lists this clonotype with many counts. The J gene is TRBJ2-7, the V gene TRBV7-2; 8 bases map to TRBD2. Per the germline V gene, CDR1 is SGHTA and CDR2 is FQGNSA. V was pared by 2 bases and J by 0 bases, with 3 bases of the junction left unmatched. The CDR3 is 15 amino acids. CDR3 sequence: CASSLYTSGSYEQYF. DNA of the CDR3: TGTGCCAGCAGCTTATATACTAGCGGCTCCTACGAGCAGTACTTC.

This chain connects TRBV15 to TRBJ1-1, with a weak D call TRBD1 (6 bases). Trimming left V 3 bases short and J 4 bases short, with 15 bases between. This CDR3 contains 15 residues. Germline V gene sequence: CDR1 LNHNV, CDR2 YYDKDF (reference sequence). The DNA of the CDR3 is TGTGCCACCAGCAGGGACAGAGGACAGCCCACTGAAGCTTTCTTT. The encoded protein is CATSRDRGQPTEAFF.

V is TRBV20-1 and J is TRBJ2-5, with 9 nucleotides matching TRBD1. The CDR3 contains 16 residues. Germline V gene data show CDR1 as DFQATT and CDR2 as SNEGSKA (reference sequence). The trim removed 1 base at V and 7 bases at J, leaving 13 bases unmatched. The CDR3 DNA reads as TGCAGTGCTAGAGGGGGGGACAGGGACGGCTCGGTGACCCAGTACTTC. Translated: CSARGGDRDGSVTQYF.